Listed here is a single T cell receptor (beta chain). Its specific antigen is unknown. The record has no base qualities; no much larger clone is one base away. This entry is derived from a study of blood T cell repertoires in COVID-19 (dated by TCRdb to the early 2020s). Regarding the complete study: Samples from collaborators originated in the United States, Italy and Spain and spanned both the acute and convalescent phases of COVID-19. The material from the prospective study consisted of cDNA or gDNA derived from T cells, B-cell-depleted T cells, or PBMCs. Subjects who had been exposed to COVID-19, were actively infected with it, or had recovered from it provided the deeply sampled blood TCRbeta repertoires that made up the dataset. A freely available public database, intended as a resource for researchers studying the immune response to SARS-CoV-2, is where the repertoires were released. Samples came from the ongoing ImmuneRACE study (first 160 participants) plus 1,254 subjects from 6 global collaborators. Nearly every sample came with metadata listing a de-identified subject ID, COVID-19 status, age in years and sex. Where HLA class I and class II types were available, the types were taken from metadata supplied by the sample provider, not from assay-based typing. Beyond this particular receptor, the publication reports: The amount of clinical and demographic metadata varied by source and participant and was provided uncurated.

Trimming leaves V shorter by 2 bases and J shorter by 7 bases, with the junction holding 14 bases beyond the gene matches. The CDR3 sequence holds 18 residues, the cysteine and phenylalanine included. The read is trimmed to its CDR3 DNA, 54 bases read in frame from base 1. CDR1 and CDR2 were assigned from the germline V gene as SGHRS and YFSETQ. The immunoSEQ Assay, a bias-controlled multiplex PCR, was used to amplify TCRbeta CDR3 regions from genomic DNA. As for how the authors treated the data: The number of nucleated cells in each sample was estimated by amplification of reference gene primers within the assay. To quantify the absolute abundance of each unique TCRbeta CDR3 rearrangement, sequence reads were collapsed and filtered. Productive Simpson clonality was computed per sample as the square root of Simpson's diversity index over productive rearrangements. TCRdb retrieved this table from immuneACCESS and kept in-frame rearrangements only. Not all clones are present; in checked studies, unresolved V genes account for under half, and no reason is known for the remainder. V, J and clone size are those of that table, while D and trimming were read from the DNA. This sample is represented by some 80,000 clones; 79% of them were singletons. Of the sample, about 5% is held by the ten largest clones.

Collaborating institutions collected whole blood in K2EDTA tubes following their own protocols. Collaborator samples were shipped for TCRbeta analysis as frozen whole blood, isolated PBMCs, or DNA extracted from either sample type. Sequenced sample: peripheral blood. This receptor was taken from an elderly woman with active or convalescent COVID-19. Here the chain combines TRBV5-1 and TRBJ1-6, and TRBD1 aligns with 8 junction nucleotides. The DNA is TGCGCCAGCAGCTTTTTACGGAACCAGGGACAGGTGAATTCACCCCTCCACTTT. Translated, it reads CASSFLRNQGQVNSPLHF. When the CDR3 is completed using the reference TRBV5-1 and TRBJ1-6 genes on either side, the full variable domain is KAGVTQTPRYLIKTRGQQVTLSCSPISGHRSVSWYQQTPGQGLQFLFEYFSETQRNKGNFPGRFSGRQFSNSRSEMNVSTLELGDSALYLCASSFLRNQGQVNSPLHFGNGTRLTVT.